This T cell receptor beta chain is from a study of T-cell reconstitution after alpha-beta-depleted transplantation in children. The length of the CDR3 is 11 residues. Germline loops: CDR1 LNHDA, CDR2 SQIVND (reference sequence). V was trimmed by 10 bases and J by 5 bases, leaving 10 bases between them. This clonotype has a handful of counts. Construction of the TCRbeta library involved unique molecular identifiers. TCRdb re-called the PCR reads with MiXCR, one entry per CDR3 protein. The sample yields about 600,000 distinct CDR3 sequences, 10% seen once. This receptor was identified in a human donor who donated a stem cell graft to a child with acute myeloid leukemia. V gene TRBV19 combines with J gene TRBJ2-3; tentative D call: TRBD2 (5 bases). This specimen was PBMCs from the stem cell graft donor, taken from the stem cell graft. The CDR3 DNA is TGTGCCACCAGTGGGAGAGATACGCAGTATTTT. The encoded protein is CATSGRDTQYF.